This record covers a single T cell receptor beta chain. Its specificity is unknown. The CDR3 length is 14 residues. Per germline, CDR1 MDHEN and CDR2 SYDVKM. With 5 bases clipped from V and 1 base from J, the junction kept 3 bases outside the gene matches. A multiplex PCR was run with 60 Vbeta primers and 13 Jbeta primers. TCRdb's copy holds only in-frame clones and misses some; the assay was immunoSEQ multiplex PCR. The sample lists 200,000 to 250,000 clones, about three quarters seen once, with less than 3.5% in the top ten. This sample was taken from a study of cytomegalovirus exposure and HLA in healthy donors. General study points: A missense DCLRE1C variant was associated with V- and J-gene trimming of TCR beta chains in a later analysis, and an independent cohort replicated the association.

This clonotype was obtained from a woman aged 55-69 years in good health and CMV-seropositive. Sample: PBMCs. V gene TRBV28 combines with J gene TRBJ2-3; 7 bases map to TRBD2. The CDR3 DNA sequence: TGTGCCAGCAGTGCACTAGCGCGCACAGATACGCAGTATTTT. Residues: CASSALARTDTQYF.